The present T cell receptor beta chain was sequenced within a study of T-cell reconstitution after alpha-beta-depleted transplantation in children. This clonotype was counted ten times or more. This CDR3 contains 14 residues. Germline V lookup: CDR1 MNHNS, CDR2 SASEGT. V dropped 6 bases and J dropped 2; count of bases not matched to a gene: 5. TCRbeta library construction was performed incorporating unique molecular identifiers. TCRdb re-called the PCR reads with MiXCR, one entry per CDR3 protein. The sample carries 200,000 to 300,000 distinct CDR3 sequences, approximately 12% recorded once. This TCR was sampled from a human donor who donated a stem cell graft to a child with acute lymphoblastic leukemia. This chain links TRBV6-1 with TRBJ2-3, with 7 bases lining up with TRBD1. The sequencing used PBMCs from the stem cell graft donor, collected from the stem cell graft. Written as DNA, the CDR3 is TGTGCCAGCAGCAAGGGACAGTCCACAGATACGCAGTATTTT. Protein: CASSKGQSTDTQYF.